Following are 14 T cell receptor beta chains from one sample sequenced in a study of control samples from healthy donors and cancer patients. Some clones are missing from TCRdb's copy, which holds only in-frame ones; the method was immunoSEQ multiplex PCR. The sample records roughly 27,000 clones, approximately 90% being singletons. Sequenced input: PBMCs. All receptors derive from a man over 45 with lung cancer.

This clone was seen just once. This chain uses TRBV7-8 with TRBJ1-6, with TRBD1 as a possible D gene (6 bases). This CDR3 spans 18 amino acids. Per the germline V gene, CDR1 is SGHVS and CDR2 is FQNEAQ. The V end was cut by 5 bases, the J end by 2 bases, with 19 bases between. The CDR3 spells CASSPQGQWEAYNSPLHF. The CDR3 coding sequence is TGTGCCAGCAGCCCCCAAGGACAGTGGGAGGCCTATAATTCACCCCTCCACTTT.

CDR3 sequence: CASSPGQSVHSPLHF. CDR3 bases: TGTGCCAGCTCACCGGGACAGTCAGTGCATTCACCCCTCCACTTT. The V and J genes are TRBV18 and TRBJ1-6; 7 positions match TRBD1. There are 15 residues in the CDR3. The V and J ends lost 3 bases and 8 bases, in that order; junction bases with no gene match: 7. The germline V gene has CDR1 KGHSH and CDR2 LQKENI.

With respect to this clone: Compared with germline, one end of the junction differs, possibly owing to a read error. The V and J genes are TRBV7-2 and TRBJ1-2; no definite D call. Germline-derived CDR1 and CDR2 are SGHTA and FQGNSA. This CDR3 has 11 residues. CDR3 in DNA: TGTGCCAGCAGCTCCGGGCCTGCCTTCCACTTC. It is translated as CASSSGPAFHF.

The gene calls are TRBV3-1 (or the pseudogene TRBV3-2) and TRBJ1-6; maybe TRBD1 (6 bases). The V gene lost 4 bases and the J gene lost 6 bases, with 10 bases spanning the gap. CDR1 LGHDT and CDR2 YNNKEL come from the germline V gene (reference sequence). The CDR3 runs to 14 residues. The CDR3 DNA is TGTGCCAGCAGCCCCACAGGGTTTAATTCACCCCTCCACTTT. It specifies CASSPTGFNSPLHF.

This clone was counted a single time. The chain has TRBV3-1 (or the pseudogene TRBV3-2) and TRBJ2-1, with D perhaps being TRBD1 or TRBD2 (5 bases each). The germline CDR1 and CDR2 sequences are LGHDT and YNNKEL (reference sequence). The CDR3 contains 13 residues. V lost 5 bases to trimming and J lost 12 bases, with 17 bases between them. CDR3 residues: CASSGTDDPGQFF. The CDR3, as DNA: TGTGCCAGCAGCGGGACCGACGACCCGGGGCAGTTCTTC.

The chain links TRBV7-3 to TRBJ2-5; 7 positions agree with TRBD1. The CDR3 is made up of 13 amino acids. The junction had 7 bases not matched to a gene; V was cut back by 5 bases and J by 7 bases. Germline V gene sequence: CDR1 SGHTA, CDR2 FQGTGA. The CDR3, as DNA: TGTGCCAGCAGCCCTGACAGGGCCGGGACCCAGTACTTC. Translated: CASSPDRAGTQYF.

The sample holds one count of this clone. This chain connects TRBV28 to TRBJ1-3; 9 nucleotides align to TRBD1. Germline V gives CDR1 MDHEN, CDR2 SYDVKM. The CDR3 has 16 residues. V lost 1 base and J lost 2; bases outside the gene matches: 3. CDR3 DNA sequence: TGTGCCAGCAGTTTATATTGGACAGGGGCTGGAAACACCATATATTTT. Its translation: CASSLYWTGAGNTIYF.

This clone was counted once. The V and J genes are TRBV3-1 (or the pseudogene TRBV3-2) and TRBJ1-6, with D possibly TRBD1 on 6 matching bases. CDR1 is LGHDT and CDR2 is YNNKEL in the germline V gene (reference sequence). The CDR3 runs 16 residues. Deletions cut 2 bases from V and 2 bases from J, with 10 bases between. CDR3 sequence reads: CASSQRSGAYNSPLHF. CDR3 sequence (DNA): TGTGCCAGCAGCCAACGCTCAGGGGCCTATAATTCACCCCTCCACTTT.

The chain couples TRBV9 to TRBJ2-5; 9 bases are a match to TRBD1. Losses at the gene ends were 3 bases for V and 5 bases for J; bases not matched to a gene: 11. The germline gives CDR1 SGDLS, CDR2 YYNGEE. This CDR3 region has 16 residues. CDR3 protein: CASSEKGQGVGETQYF. Written as DNA, the CDR3 is TGTGCCAGCAGCGAAAAGGGACAGGGAGTAGGTGAGACCCAGTACTTC.

In regard to this clone: At one end, the junction sequence differs from germline, possibly due to a read error. The V and J genes are TRBV7-2 and TRBJ2-1; a possible D gene is TRBD2 (5 bases). The length of the CDR3 is 13 residues. The germline gives CDR1 SGHTA, CDR2 FQGNSA. The CDR3 reads CASTLSGNNEQFF. The CDR3 DNA is TGTGCCAGCACCTTATCCGGGAACAATGAGCAGTTCTTC.

This clone was recorded a few times. The chain combines TRBV3-1 (or the pseudogene TRBV3-2) with TRBJ1-2, with 12 nucleotides matching TRBD1. With 5 bases clipped from V and 5 bases from J, the junction kept 6 bases outside the gene matches. The CDR3 has 15 amino acids. In germline, CDR1 is LGHDT, CDR2 YNNKEL (reference sequence). The chain's CDR3 is CASSTRDRGPYGYTF. CDR3 in DNA: TGTGCCAGCAGCACCCGGGACAGGGGGCCGTATGGCTACACCTTC.

The gene calls are TRBV7-2 and TRBJ1-1; 7 nucleotides match TRBD1. J gave up 4 bases and V 6 bases, and 8 bases lay outside the gene matches. The CDR3 has 14 amino acids. Germline CDR1 is SGHTA and CDR2 is FQGNSA. This CDR3 reads CASRGGGAITEAFF. The CDR3 bases are TGTGCCAGCAGGGGAGGGGGCGCGATCACTGAAGCTTTCTTT.

The chain couples TRBV2 to TRBJ2-5; 8 nucleotides match TRBD1. CDR3 length: 15 residues. J was trimmed by 2 bases and V by 2 bases; bases with no gene match: 4. Germline assignment: CDR1 SNHLY and CDR2 FYNNEI. The CDR3 loop is CASSERTGPQETQYF. In DNA, the CDR3 is TGTGCCAGCAGTGAAAGGACAGGGCCACAAGAGACCCAGTACTTC.

This clone was counted only a few times. The CDR3 DNA reads as TGTGCCAGCAGAGATGACAGGGGAAATCAGCCCCAGCATTTT. Its protein is CASRDDRGNQPQHF. The chain has TRBV2 and TRBJ1-5; 8 bases map to TRBD1. The CDR3 runs 14 residues. The germline CDR1 and CDR2 sequences are SNHLY and FYNNEI. The junction had 5 bases not matched to a gene; V was cut back by 6 bases and J by 4 bases.